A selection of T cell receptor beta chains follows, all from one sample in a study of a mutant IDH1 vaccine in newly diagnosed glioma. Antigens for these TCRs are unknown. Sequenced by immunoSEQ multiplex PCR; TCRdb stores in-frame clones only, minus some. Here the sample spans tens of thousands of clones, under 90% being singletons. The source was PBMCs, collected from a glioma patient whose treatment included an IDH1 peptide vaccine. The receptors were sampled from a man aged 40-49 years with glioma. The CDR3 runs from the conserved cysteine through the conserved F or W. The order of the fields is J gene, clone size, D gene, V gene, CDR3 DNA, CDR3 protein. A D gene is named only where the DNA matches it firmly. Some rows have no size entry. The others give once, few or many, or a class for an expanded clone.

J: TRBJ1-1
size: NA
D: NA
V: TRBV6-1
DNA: TGTGCCAGCAGTTTAATGACTGAAGCTTTCTTT
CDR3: CASSLMTEAFF

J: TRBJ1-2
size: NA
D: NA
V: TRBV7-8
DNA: TGTGCCAGCAGCTTAGTTGCCGGCACTTATGGCTACACCTTC
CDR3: CASSLVAGTYGYTF

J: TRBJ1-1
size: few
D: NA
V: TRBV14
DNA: TGTGCCAGCAGCCAAGAATACTGGAACACTGAAGCTTTCTTT
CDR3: CASSQEYWNTEAFF

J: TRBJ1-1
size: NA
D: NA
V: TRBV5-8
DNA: TGTGCCAGCAGCTTGGAGGGCAGGGGCGGATCTGAAGCTTTCTTT
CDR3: CASSLEGRGGSEAFF

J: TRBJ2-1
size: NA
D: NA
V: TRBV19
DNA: TGTGCCAGTAGTATGGTCCGTAGATCTTACAATGAGCAGTTCTTC
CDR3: CASSMVRRSYNEQFF

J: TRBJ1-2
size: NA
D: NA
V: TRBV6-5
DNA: TGTGCCAGCAGTAGACCCCAGGGGTCTTATGGCTACACCTTC
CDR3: CASSRPQGSYGYTF

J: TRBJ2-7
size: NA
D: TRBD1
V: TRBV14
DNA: TGTGCCAGCAGCCAAGTGGGACAGGGGCCCGAGCAGTACTTC
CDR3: CASSQVGQGPEQYF

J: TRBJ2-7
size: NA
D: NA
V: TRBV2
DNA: TGTGCCGGACAAGGACAATCCTACGAGCAGTACTTC
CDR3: CAGQGQSYEQYF

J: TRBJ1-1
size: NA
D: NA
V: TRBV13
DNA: TGTGCCAGCAGGCTGGGGCTGGGCCTCTACACTGAAGCTTTCTTT
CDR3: CASRLGLGLYTEAFF

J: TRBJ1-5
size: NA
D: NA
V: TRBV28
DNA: TGTGCCAGCGATTCGGAAGAAAGCAATCAGCCCCAGCATTTT
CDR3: CASDSEESNQPQHF

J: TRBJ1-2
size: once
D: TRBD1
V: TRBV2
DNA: TGTGCCAGCAATGGACAGGGGGTACTTGGCTACACCTTC
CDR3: CASNGQGVLGYTF

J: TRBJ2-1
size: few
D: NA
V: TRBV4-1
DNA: TGCGCCAGCAGCCAACCCAGAGATTCCTACAATGAGCAGTTCTTC
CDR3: CASSQPRDSYNEQFF

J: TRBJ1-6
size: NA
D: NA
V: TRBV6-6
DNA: TGTGCCAGCAGAGGGACTGGGAGTTCACCCCTCCACTTT
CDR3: CASRGTGSSPLHF

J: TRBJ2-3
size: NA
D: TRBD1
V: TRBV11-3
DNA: TGTGCCAGCAGCTTAGGTGGGACAGTTGGCACAGATACGCAGTATTTT
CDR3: CASSLGGTVGTDTQYF

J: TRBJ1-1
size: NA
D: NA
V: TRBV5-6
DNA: TGTGCCAGCAGCCCGGTGGGGCGTGGTGGCACTGAAGCTTTCTTT
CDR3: CASSPVGRGGTEAFF

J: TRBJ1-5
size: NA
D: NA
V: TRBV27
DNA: TGTGCCAGCAGTCCCCTCGGGGCGGTGATCAATCAGCCCCAGCATTTT
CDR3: CASSPLGAVINQPQHF

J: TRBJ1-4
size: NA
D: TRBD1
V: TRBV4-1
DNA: TGCGCCAGCAGCCAAACCATCGGGACAGGGAATGAAAAACTGTTTTTT
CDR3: CASSQTIGTGNEKLFF

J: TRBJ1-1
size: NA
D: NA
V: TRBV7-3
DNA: TGTGCCAGCAGCTTAGCTTGGACAGAGAACACTGAAGCTTTCTTT
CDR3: CASSLAWTENTEAFF

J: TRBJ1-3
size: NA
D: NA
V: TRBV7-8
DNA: TGTGCCAGCAGCTCCAGGACGGGGAGCTCTGGAAACACCATATATTTT
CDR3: CASSSRTGSSGNTIYF

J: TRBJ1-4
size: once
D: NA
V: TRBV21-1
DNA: TGTGCAAAGGGGGGGGAAAAACTGTTTTTT
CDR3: CAKGGEKLFF

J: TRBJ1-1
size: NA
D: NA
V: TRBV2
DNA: TGTGCCAGCAGTGAGCAGGGCTTTAACACTGAAGCTTTCTTT
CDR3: CASSEQGFNTEAFF

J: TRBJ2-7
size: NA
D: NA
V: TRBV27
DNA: TGTGCCAGCAGTTTGAGTTCGGACTACGAGCAGTACTTC
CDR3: CASSLSSDYEQYF

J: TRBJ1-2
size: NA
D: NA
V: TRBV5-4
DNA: TGTGCCAGCAGCCCTGGGGACCTCTTGGATGGCTACACCTTC
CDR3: CASSPGDLLDGYTF

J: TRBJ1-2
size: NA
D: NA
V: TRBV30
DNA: TGTGCCTGGAGTTTGAACAGGAGACGTAGTGGCTACACCTTC
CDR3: CAWSLNRRRSGYTF

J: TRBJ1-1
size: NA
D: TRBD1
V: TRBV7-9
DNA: TGTGCCAGCAGCTTACAAGCAGGGACAGTTACTTTCTTT
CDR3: CASSLQAGTVTFF

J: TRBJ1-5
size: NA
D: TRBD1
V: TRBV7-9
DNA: TGTGCCAGCAGTTATTCCGGGACAGGGGGCAATCAGCCCCAGCATTTT
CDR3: CASSYSGTGGNQPQHF

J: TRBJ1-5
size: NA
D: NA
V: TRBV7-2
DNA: TGTGCCAGCAGCTTAGTAAAGCTCCGGCCCCAGCATTTT
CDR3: CASSLVKLRPQHF

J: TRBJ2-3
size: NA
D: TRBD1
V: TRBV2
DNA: TGTGCCAGCATAGGGGGCCGTGATACGCAGTATTTT
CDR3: CASIGGRDTQYF

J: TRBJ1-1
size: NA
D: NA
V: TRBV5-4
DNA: TGTGCCAGCAGCCGACAGCCCCCGAACACTGAAGCTTTCTTT
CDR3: CASSRQPPNTEAFF

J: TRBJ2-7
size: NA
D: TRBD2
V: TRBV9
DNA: TGTGCCAGCAGCGTAGGGGGGGGGACCTACGAGCAGTACTTC
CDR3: CASSVGGGTYEQYF

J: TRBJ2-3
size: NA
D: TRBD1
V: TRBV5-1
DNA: TGCGCCAGCAGCTACGGACAGGCGACAGATACGCAGTATTTT
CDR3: CASSYGQATDTQYF

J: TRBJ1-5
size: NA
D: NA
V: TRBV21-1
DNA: TGTGCCAGCAGCAAAGCGAGGACATTAACCCGGGGATCAAATCAGCCCCAGCATTTT
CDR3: CASSKARTLTRGSNQPQHF

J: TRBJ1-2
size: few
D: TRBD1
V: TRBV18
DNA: TGTGCCAGCTCCCCCCCCCAGGGGGCTGGCTATGGCTACACCTTC
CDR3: CASSPPQGAGYGYTF

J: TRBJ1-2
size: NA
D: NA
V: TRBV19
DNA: TGTGCCAGTAGTATAGCCTCTGGGAGGACAGAGTATGGCTACACCTTC
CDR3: CASSIASGRTEYGYTF

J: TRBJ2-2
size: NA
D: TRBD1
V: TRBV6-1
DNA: TGTGCCAGCGATATAGGGGGACAGACCACCGGGGAGCTGTTTTTT
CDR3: CASDIGGQTTGELFF

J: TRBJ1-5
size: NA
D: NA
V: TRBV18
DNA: TGTGCCAGCTCACCTGAGGTTTTTCAGCCCCAGCATTTT
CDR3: CASSPEVFQPQHF

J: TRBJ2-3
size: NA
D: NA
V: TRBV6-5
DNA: TGTGCCAGCAGTCTGACTAGCACAGATACGCAGTATTTT
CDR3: CASSLTSTDTQYF

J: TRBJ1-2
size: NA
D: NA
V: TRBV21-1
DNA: TGTGCCAGCAGGCAAAGGTGCGGATATAACTATGGCTACACCTTC
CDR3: CASRQRCGYNYGYTF

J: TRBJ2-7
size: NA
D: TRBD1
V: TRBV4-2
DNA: TGTGCCAGCAGCCAAGAGCAGGGGGCCTCCTACGAGCAGTACTTC
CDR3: CASSQEQGASYEQYF

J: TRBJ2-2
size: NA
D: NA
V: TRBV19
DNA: TGTGCCAGTAGTAGGGCCTCGAACACCGGGGAGCTGTTTTTT
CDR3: CASSRASNTGELFF

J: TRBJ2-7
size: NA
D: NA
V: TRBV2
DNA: TGTGCCAGCAGCCGGGCGGTAGGGTACGAGCAGTACTTC
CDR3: CASSRAVGYEQYF